This TCR beta chain was found in a study of shared clonotypes between healthy human individuals. About the study: A couple of women and three men aged 18 to 49 served as donors. Study-level findings and limits: Lower generation probabilities were found for non-shared clonotypes than for those shared by all four donors. Shared clonotypes: 4.5% to 6.5% naive CD4, 3.5% to 4% naive CD8, over 2% memory CD4, 0.4% memory CD8. What naive subsets generally showed was a larger estimated richness than memory subsets showed.

Produced via immunoSEQ multiplex PCR; TCRdb's table is partial and in-frame only. The data contain approximately 1,000,000 clones, approximately 80% of them seen just once; the ten biggest clones take up more than 0.5%. The V gene's germline CDR1 is SEHNR and CDR2 FQNEAQ (reference sequence). This CDR3 has 13 residues. Only a few counts were recorded for this clone. Its antigen is currently unknown. The junction differs from germline at one of its ends, possibly a read error. This receptor was identified in a man aged 18 to 30 in good health. Some clones in this sample may be carry-over from other donors' samples. V gene TRBV7-9 combines with J gene TRBJ2-7; perhaps TRBD2 as D (6 bases). The sample comprised memory CD4+ T cells from PBMCs. Subset here: CD45RA-negative fraction. Here the CDR3 DNA reads TGTGCCAGCAGCCCGAAGCAAGGCGGGGTTTGGAACTTC. It yields the protein CASSPKQGGVWNF.